The following is a T cell receptor (beta chain) sequence with its context. Its antigen is unknown. The validation cohort, a group of over a hundred subjects, included the donors and was separate from the roughly 700-subject first cohort. Trimming removed 4 bases at V and 5 bases at J, with 8 bases between. CDR3 size: 11 residues. Germline V gives CDR1 SQVTM, CDR2 ANQGSEA. This table comes from immunoSEQ multiplex PCR, and its TCRdb copy is limited to in-frame clones, with some not included. The data contain about 200,000 clones, around 88% of them singletons. This sample was taken from a study of cytomegalovirus exposure and HLA in healthy donors. Study-level background: Both the approximately 130 validation repertoires and the 550 to 750 first-cohort repertoires used the same platform, as reported by a later analysis. Study-level findings and limits: It was reportedly the case that the classifier diagnosed cytomegalovirus status with high specificity and sensitivity. It was found in a later analysis that first-cohort TCR clusters tended to co-occur in the approximately 130 validation repertoires.

The chain uses TRBV29-1 and TRBJ1-1; weak D call: TRBD1 (6 bases). This receptor was obtained from a young woman in good health and CMV-seronegative. What was sequenced was PBMCs. The CDR3 loop reads CSVVRGTEAFF. In nucleotides, the CDR3 is TGCAGCGTTGTCAGGGGAACTGAAGCTTTCTTT.